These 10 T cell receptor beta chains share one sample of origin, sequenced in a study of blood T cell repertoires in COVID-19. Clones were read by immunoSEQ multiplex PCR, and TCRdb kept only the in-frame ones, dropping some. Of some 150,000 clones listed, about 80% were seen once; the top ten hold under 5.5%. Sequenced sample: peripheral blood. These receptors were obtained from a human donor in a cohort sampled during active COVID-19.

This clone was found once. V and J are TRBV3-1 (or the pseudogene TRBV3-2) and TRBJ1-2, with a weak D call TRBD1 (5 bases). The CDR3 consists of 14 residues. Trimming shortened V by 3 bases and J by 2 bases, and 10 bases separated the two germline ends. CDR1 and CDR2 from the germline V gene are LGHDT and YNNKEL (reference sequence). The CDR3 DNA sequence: TGTGCCAGCAGCCACCAGGGATCGAACTATGGCTACACCTTC. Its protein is CASSHQGSNYGYTF.

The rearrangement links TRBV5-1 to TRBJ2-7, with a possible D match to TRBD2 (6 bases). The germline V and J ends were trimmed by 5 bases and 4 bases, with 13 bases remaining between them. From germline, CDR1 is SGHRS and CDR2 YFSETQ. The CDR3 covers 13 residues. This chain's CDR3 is CASSFSSGYEQYV. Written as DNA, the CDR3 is TGCGCCAGCAGTTTTAGTAGCGGTTACGAGCAGTACGTC.

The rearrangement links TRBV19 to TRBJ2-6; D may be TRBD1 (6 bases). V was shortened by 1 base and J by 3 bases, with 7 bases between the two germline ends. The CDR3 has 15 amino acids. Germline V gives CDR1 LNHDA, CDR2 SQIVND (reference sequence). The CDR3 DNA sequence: TGTGCCAGTAGTATAGGGGACATTGGGGCCAACGTCCTGACTTTC. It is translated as CASSIGDIGANVLTF.

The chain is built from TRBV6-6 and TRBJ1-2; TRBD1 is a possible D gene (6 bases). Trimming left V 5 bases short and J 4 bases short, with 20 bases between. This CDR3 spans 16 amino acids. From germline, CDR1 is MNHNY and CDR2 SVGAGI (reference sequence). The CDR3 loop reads CASSLTDSLQSYGYTF. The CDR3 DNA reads TGTGCCAGCAGTCTGACGGACAGCCTTCAATCCTATGGCTACACCTTC.

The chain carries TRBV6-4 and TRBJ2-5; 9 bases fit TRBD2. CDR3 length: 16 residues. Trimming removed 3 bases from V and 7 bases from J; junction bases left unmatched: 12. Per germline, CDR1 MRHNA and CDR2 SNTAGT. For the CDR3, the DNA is TGTGCCAGCAGTGAAAGCGGCGGGGGGGCCTTTCGGACCCAGTACTTC. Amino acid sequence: CASSESGGGAFRTQYF.

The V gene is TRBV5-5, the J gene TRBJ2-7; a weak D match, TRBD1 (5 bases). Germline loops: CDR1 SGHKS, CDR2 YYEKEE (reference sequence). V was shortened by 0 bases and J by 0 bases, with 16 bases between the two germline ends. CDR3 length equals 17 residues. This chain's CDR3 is CASSLGVWTRLSYEQYF. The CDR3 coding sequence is TGTGCCAGCAGCTTGGGGGTATGGACACGACTCTCCTACGAGCAGTACTTC.

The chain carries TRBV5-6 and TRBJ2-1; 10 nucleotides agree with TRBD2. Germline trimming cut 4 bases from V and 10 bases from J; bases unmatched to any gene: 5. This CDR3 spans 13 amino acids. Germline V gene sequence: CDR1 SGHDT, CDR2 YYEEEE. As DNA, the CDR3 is TGTGCCAGCAGCGCTAGCGGGAGAGGCGAGCAGTTCTTC. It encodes CASSASGRGEQFF. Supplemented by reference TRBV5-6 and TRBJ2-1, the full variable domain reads DAGVTQSPTHLIKTRGQQVTLRCSPKSGHDTVSWYQQALGQGPQFIFQYYEEEERQRGNFPDRFSGHQFPNYSSELNVNALLLGDSALYLCASSASGRGEQFFGPGTRLTVL.

The CDR3 reads CATSRDSMQGGTGELFF. CDR3 bases: TGTGCCACCAGCAGAGATAGTATGCAGGGCGGCACCGGGGAGCTGTTTTTT. The chain uses TRBV15 and TRBJ2-2, with D maybe TRBD1 (5 bases). Germline-derived CDR1 and CDR2 are LNHNV and YYDKDF (reference sequence). Trimming took off 0 bases at V and 4 bases at J, with 15 bases between the two ends. The CDR3 has 17 residues.

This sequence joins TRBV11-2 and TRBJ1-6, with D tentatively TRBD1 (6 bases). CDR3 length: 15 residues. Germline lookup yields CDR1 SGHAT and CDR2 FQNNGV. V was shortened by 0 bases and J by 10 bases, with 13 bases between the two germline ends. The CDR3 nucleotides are TGTGCCAGCAGCTTAGATGGAGTCAGGGGATCACCCCTCCACTTT. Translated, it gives CASSLDGVRGSPLHF.

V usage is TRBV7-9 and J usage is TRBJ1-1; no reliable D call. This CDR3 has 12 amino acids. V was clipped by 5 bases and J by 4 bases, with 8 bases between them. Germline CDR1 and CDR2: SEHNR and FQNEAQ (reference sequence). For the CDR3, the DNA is TGTGCCAGCAGCGGGCTTGGCACTGAAGCTTTCTTT. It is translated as CASSGLGTEAFF. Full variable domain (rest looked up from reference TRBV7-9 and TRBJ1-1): DTGVSQNPRHKITKRGQNVTFRCDPISEHNRLYWYRQTLGQGPEFLTYFQNEAQLEKSRLLSDRFSAERPKGSFSTLEIQRTEQGDSAMYLCASSGLGTEAFFGQGTRLTVV.